The rows below give T cell receptor beta chains drawn from one sample of a study of CD8+ T cells in alopecia areata. TCRdb's table, derived via immunoSEQ multiplex PCR, lists solely in-frame clones and lacks some. Found here are 190,000 or so clones, 58% of them singletons; the top ten hold 5.5% to 6%. Sequenced here: CD4+ T cells sorted from blood, sampled at week 24, from a patient treated with tofacitinib. The receptors here all came from a human donor with alopecia areata. The CDR3 runs from the conserved cysteine through the conserved F or W. The order of the fields is J gene, V gene, clone size, D gene, CDR3 protein, CDR3 DNA. A D gene is named only where the DNA matches it firmly. The listing skips clone size in some rows; elsewhere it reads once, few, many or a size class.

J gene: TRBJ2-5; V gene: TRBV4-3; clone size: NA; D gene: NA; CDR3 protein: CASSQSGPYQETQYF; CDR3 DNA: TGCGCCAGCAGCCAATCGGGACCGTACCAAGAGACCCAGTACTTC
J gene: TRBJ2-3; V gene: TRBV30; clone size: NA; D gene: NA; CDR3 protein: CAWAVGQSTDTQYF; CDR3 DNA: TGTGCCTGGGCCGTCGGTCAAAGCACAGATACGCAGTATTTT
J gene: TRBJ2-3; V gene: TRBV2; clone size: NA; D gene: TRBD1; CDR3 protein: CATGQGPSTDTQYF; CDR3 DNA: TGTGCCACGGGACAGGGACCTAGCACAGATACGCAGTATTTT
J gene: TRBJ2-3; V gene: TRBV28; clone size: few; D gene: TRBD2; CDR3 protein: CASSKREGLGTDTQYF; CDR3 DNA: TGTGCCAGCAGTAAGCGGGAGGGGTTGGGCACAGATACGCAGTATTTT
J gene: TRBJ2-5; V gene: TRBV4-3; clone size: NA; D gene: NA; CDR3 protein: CASSQGGNFQETQYF; CDR3 DNA: TGCGCCAGCAGCCAAGGGGGGAATTTCCAAGAGACCCAGTACTTC
J gene: TRBJ2-7; V gene: TRBV4-1; clone size: NA; D gene: TRBD1; CDR3 protein: CASSRDRGYEQYF; CDR3 DNA: TGCGCCAGCAGCCGGGACAGGGGTTACGAGCAGTACTTC
J gene: TRBJ2-2; V gene: TRBV7-2; clone size: NA; D gene: NA; CDR3 protein: CASSHWGANTGELFF; CDR3 DNA: TGTGCCAGCAGCCATTGGGGCGCGAACACCGGGGAGCTGTTTTTT
J gene: TRBJ2-5; V gene: TRBV9; clone size: NA; D gene: NA; CDR3 protein: CASSPSGGETQYF; CDR3 DNA: TGTGCCAGCAGCCCAAGTGGGGGGGAGACCCAGTACTTC
J gene: TRBJ1-1; V gene: TRBV29-1; clone size: once; D gene: NA; CDR3 protein: CSELGGMGTEAFF; CDR3 DNA: TGCAGCGAACTCGGGGGGATGGGGACTGAAGCTTTCTTT
J gene: TRBJ2-7; V gene: TRBV5-6; clone size: NA; D gene: NA; CDR3 protein: CASSFWTRLDSSYEQYF; CDR3 DNA: TGTGCCAGCAGCTTTTGGACGCGCCTGGACAGTTCCTACGAGCAGTACTTC
J gene: TRBJ1-2; V gene: TRBV19; clone size: NA; D gene: NA; CDR3 protein: CASSIEEYGYTF; CDR3 DNA: TGTGCCAGTAGTATAGAAGAATATGGCTACACCTTC